The present T cell receptor (beta chain) was sequenced within a study of T cell changes during pregnancy in multiple sclerosis. Germline V gene sequence: CDR1 SGHDN, CDR2 FVKESK. V gave up 1 base and J gave up 3 bases, with 9 bases separating them. CDR3 length equals 14 residues. TCRdb's table, derived via immunoSEQ multiplex PCR, lists solely in-frame clones and lacks some. In the table there are some 94,000 clones, around 93% of which are singletons. This sequence was found in a female donor in good health, enrolled as a control in a pregnancy study. The chain combines TRBV14 with TRBJ1-1, with unresolved D. The material was peripheral blood, obtained in the first trimester of pregnancy. CDR3 bases: TGTGCCAGCAGCCAAGCCGGGATCTACACTGAAGCTTTCTTT. This sequence encodes CASSQAGIYTEAFF.